These T cell receptor beta chains were read from a single sample in a study of blood T cell repertoires in COVID-19. Assay: immunoSEQ multiplex PCR; the TCRdb copy retains only in-frame clones and omits some. This table has about 200,000 clones, 81% appearing once. Sample: peripheral blood. All receptors come from a woman of 80 years or more with acute or convalescent COVID-19. Each CDR3 is given with its conserved first and last residue. Only part of the rows carry a size: once, few, many, or a class if the clone is expanded.

V: TRBV4-2
J: TRBJ1-6
size: NA
CDR3: CASSQVPTSSYNSPLHF

V: TRBV3-1/TRBV3-2
J: TRBJ1-1
size: NA
CDR3: CASSQTGGNTEAFF

V: TRBV19
J: TRBJ1-6
size: NA
CDR3: CASSIQGTFYNSPLHF

V: TRBV28
J: TRBJ2-2
size: NA
CDR3: CASSVTGFSGELFF

V: TRBV19
J: TRBJ2-2
size: NA
CDR3: CASSPGVDTGELFF

V: TRBV5-1
J: TRBJ1-1
size: NA
CDR3: CASRSPTRVPSEAFF

V: TRBV6-2/TRBV6-3
J: TRBJ2-2
size: NA
CDR3: CASSSTGTSTGELFF

V: TRBV10-3
J: TRBJ1-5
size: NA
CDR3: CAKPIWTGVISHQPQHF

V: TRBV27
J: TRBJ2-1
size: NA
CDR3: CASSPLADSYNEQFF

V: TRBV2
J: TRBJ2-7
size: NA
CDR3: CASSSSPTGAYEQYF

V: TRBV12-5
J: TRBJ1-1
size: few
CDR3: CASGSGGVATAFF

V: TRBV5-1
J: TRBJ1-2
size: NA
CDR3: CASSLDAQDGGYTF

V: TRBV5-1
J: TRBJ2-3
size: NA
CDR3: CASSLGRYTDTQYF

V: TRBV19
J: TRBJ2-1
size: NA
CDR3: CASSMVHSYNEQFF

V: TRBV5-1
J: TRBJ1-3
size: NA
CDR3: CASSLSFQGQGGNTIYF

V: TRBV7-9
J: TRBJ2-7
size: NA
CDR3: CASSLGTLPYEQYF

V: TRBV6-5
J: TRBJ1-1
size: NA
CDR3: CASSQGDRTSFF

V: TRBV10-3
J: TRBJ2-7
size: NA
CDR3: CAISESRDEQYF

V: TRBV7-6
J: TRBJ2-5
size: once
CDR3: CASSSQKETQYF

V: TRBV7-9
J: TRBJ1-2
size: NA
CDR3: CASSLSGQGGPYTF

V: TRBV6-1
J: TRBJ1-2
size: NA
CDR3: CASSDGTGGVYGYTF

V: TRBV7-9
J: TRBJ1-2
size: NA
CDR3: CASSLSVRTGDGYTF